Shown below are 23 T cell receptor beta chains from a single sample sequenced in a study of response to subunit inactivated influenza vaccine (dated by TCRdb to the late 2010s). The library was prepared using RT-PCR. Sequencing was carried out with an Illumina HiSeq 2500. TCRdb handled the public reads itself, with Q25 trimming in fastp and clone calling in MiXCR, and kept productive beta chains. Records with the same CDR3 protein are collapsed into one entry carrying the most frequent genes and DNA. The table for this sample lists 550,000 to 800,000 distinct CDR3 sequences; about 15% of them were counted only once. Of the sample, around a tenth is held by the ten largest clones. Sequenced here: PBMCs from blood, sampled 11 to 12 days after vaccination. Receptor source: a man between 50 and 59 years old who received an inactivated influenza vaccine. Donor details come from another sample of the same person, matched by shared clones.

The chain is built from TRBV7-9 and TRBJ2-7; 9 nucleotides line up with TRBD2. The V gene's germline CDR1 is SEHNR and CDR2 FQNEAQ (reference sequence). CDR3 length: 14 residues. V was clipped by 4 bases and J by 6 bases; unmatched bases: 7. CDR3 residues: CASSYPGTSREQYF. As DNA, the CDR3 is TGTGCCAGCAGCTACCCCGGGACTAGCCGCGAGCAGTACTTC.

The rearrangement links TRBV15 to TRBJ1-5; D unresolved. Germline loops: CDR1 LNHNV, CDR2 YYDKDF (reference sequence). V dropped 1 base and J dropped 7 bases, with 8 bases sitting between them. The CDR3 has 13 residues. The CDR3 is CATSRVLFQPQHF. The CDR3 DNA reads TGTGCCACCAGCAGAGTTCTGTTCCAGCCCCAGCATTTT.

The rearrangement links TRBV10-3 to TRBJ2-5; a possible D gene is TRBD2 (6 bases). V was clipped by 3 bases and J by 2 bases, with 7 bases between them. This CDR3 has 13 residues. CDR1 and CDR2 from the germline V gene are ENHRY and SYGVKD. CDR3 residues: CAISDGTQETQYF. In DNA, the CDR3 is TGTGCCATCAGTGACGGGACTCAAGAGACCCAGTACTTC.

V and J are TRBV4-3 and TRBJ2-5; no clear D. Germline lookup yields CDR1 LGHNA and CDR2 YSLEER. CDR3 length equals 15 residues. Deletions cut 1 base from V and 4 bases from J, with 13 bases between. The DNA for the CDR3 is TGCGCCAGCAGCCAAGTCTGGACGACGGTAGAGACCCAGTACTTC. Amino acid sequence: CASSQVWTTVETQYF.

The CDR3 DNA follows: TGTGCCAGCAGCTTAGAGACAGGGGGAAACACCGGGGAGCTGTTTTTT. It yields the protein CASSLETGGNTGELFF. The chain is built from TRBV7-6 and TRBJ2-2, with 9 bases lining up with TRBD1. The CDR3 consists of 16 residues. Germline V gene data show CDR1 as SGHVS and CDR2 as FNYEAQ. V dropped 1 base and J dropped 2; count of bases not matched to a gene: 2.

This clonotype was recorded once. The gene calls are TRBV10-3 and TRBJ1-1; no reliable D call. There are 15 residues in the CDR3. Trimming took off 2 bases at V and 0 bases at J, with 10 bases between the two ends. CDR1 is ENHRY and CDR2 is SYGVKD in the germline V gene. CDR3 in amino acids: CAISEGRTMNTEAFF. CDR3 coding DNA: TGTGCCATCAGTGAGGGACGGACCATGAACACTGAAGCTTTCTTT.

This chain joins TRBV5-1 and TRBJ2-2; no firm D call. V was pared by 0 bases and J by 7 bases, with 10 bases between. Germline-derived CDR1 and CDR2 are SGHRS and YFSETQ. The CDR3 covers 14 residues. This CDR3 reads CASSLEAPGGELFF. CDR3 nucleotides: TGCGCCAGCAGCTTGGAGGCGCCGGGCGGGGAGCTGTTTTTT.

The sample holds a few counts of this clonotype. The CDR3 loop reads CASSEAGDFPYEQYF. The CDR3 bases are TGTGCCAGCAGTGAAGCGGGAGATTTCCCCTACGAGCAGTACTTC. This chain links TRBV9 with TRBJ2-7, with 8 bases aligning to TRBD2. Germline trimming cut 5 bases from V and 2 bases from J; bases unmatched to any gene: 9. The CDR3 loop spans 15 amino acids. CDR1 SGDLS and CDR2 YYNGEE come from the germline V gene.

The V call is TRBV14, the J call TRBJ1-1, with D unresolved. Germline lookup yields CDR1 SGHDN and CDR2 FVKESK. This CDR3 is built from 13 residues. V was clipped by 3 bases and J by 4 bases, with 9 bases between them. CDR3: CASSHGRGTEAFF. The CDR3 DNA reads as TGTGCCAGCAGCCATGGGCGGGGCACTGAAGCTTTCTTT.

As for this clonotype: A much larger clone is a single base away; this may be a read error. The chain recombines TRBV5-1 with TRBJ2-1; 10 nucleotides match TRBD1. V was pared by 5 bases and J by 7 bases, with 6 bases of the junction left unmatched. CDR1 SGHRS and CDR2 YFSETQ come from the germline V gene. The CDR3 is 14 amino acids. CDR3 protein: CASRSTGGCNEQFF. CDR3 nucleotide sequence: TGCGCCAGCAGATCGACAGGGGGCTGTAATGAGCAGTTCTTC.

CDR3 DNA: TGTGCTAAGACAGGGGGCTATTCAACTGGAAACACCATATATTTT. This codes for CAKTGGYSTGNTIYF. The rearrangement links TRBV21-1 to TRBJ1-3; the D call TRBD1 from the table was never checked on the DNA. TRBV21-1 represents a pseudogene. The CDR3 totals 15 residues.

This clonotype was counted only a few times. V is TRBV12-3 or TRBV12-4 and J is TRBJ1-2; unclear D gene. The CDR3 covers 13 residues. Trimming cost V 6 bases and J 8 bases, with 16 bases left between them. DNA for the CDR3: TGTGCCAGCAGCGCTCGGGGAATAAGGGGCTACACCTTC. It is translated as CASSARGIRGYTF.

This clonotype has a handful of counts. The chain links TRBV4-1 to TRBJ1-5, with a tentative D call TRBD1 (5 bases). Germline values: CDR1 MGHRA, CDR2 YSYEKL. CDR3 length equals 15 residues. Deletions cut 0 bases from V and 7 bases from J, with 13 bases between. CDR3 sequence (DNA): TGCGCCAGCAGCCAAGAAGGTGGGGCCAACCAGCCCCAGCATTTT. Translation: CASSQEGGANQPQHF.

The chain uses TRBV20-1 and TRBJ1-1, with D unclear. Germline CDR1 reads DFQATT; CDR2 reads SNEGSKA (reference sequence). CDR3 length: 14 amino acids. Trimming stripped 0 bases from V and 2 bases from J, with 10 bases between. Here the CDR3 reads CSARDSHANTEAFF. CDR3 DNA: TGCAGTGCTAGAGATTCGCACGCAAACACTGAAGCTTTCTTT.

CDR3 sequence reads: CSARVRDRVPDTEAFF. The CDR3 bases are TGCAGTGCTAGAGTTAGGGACAGGGTGCCCGACACTGAAGCTTTCTTT. This sequence joins TRBV20-1 and TRBJ1-1, with 9 positions matching TRBD1. CDR3 length: 16 amino acids. V trimming: 1 base; J trimming: 3 bases; junction bases outside the gene matches: 9. The germline V gene has CDR1 DFQATT and CDR2 SNEGSKA (reference sequence).

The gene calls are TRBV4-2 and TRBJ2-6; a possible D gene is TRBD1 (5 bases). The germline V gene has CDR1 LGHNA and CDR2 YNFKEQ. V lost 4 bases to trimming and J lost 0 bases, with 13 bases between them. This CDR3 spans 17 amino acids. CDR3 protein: CASSRGNRNSGANVLTF. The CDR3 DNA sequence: TGTGCCAGCAGCCGTGGGAACAGGAACTCTGGGGCCAACGTCCTGACTTTC.

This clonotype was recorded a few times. DNA of the CDR3: TGTGCCAGCAGTTCATGGGCCGGACAGGAACAACAGCCCCAGCATTTT. This codes for CASSSWAGQEQQPQHF. V gene TRBV27 combines with J gene TRBJ1-5; 7 nucleotides align to TRBD1. CDR3 length: 16 amino acids. Germline CDR1 and CDR2: MNHEY and SMNVEV (reference sequence). J was trimmed by 7 bases and V by 4 bases; bases with no gene match: 13.

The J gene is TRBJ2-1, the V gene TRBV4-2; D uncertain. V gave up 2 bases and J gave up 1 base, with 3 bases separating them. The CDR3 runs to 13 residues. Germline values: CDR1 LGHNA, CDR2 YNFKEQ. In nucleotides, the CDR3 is TGTGCCAGCAGCCAATGGTCCTACAATGAGCAGTTCTTC. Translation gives CASSQWSYNEQFF.

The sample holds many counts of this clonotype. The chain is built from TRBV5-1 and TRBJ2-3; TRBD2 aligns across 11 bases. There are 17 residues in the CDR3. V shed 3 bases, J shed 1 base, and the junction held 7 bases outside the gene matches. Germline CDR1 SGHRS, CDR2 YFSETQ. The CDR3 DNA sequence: TGCGCCAGCAGCTCCCGACTAGCGGGGACCGGCACAGATACGCAGTATTTT. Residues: CASSSRLAGTGTDTQYF.

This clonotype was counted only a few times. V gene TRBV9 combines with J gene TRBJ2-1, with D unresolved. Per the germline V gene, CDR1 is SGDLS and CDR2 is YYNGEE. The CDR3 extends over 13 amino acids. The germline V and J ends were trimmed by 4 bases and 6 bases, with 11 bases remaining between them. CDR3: CASSPDPPNEQFF. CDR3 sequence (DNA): TGTGCCAGCAGCCCCGACCCGCCCAATGAGCAGTTCTTC.

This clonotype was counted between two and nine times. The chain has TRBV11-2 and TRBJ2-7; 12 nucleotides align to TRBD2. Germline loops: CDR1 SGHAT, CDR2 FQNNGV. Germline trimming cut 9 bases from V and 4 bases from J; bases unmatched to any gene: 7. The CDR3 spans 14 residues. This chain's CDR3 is CASSTGLAGYEQYF. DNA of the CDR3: TGTGCCAGTAGCACGGGACTAGCGGGTTACGAGCAGTACTTC. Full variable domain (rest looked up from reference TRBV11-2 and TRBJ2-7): EAGVAQSPRYKIIEKRQSVAFWCNPISGHATLYWYQQILGQGPKLLIQFQNNGVVDDSQLPKDRFSAERLKGVDSTLKIQPAKLEDSAVYLCASSTGLAGYEQYFGPGTRLTVT.

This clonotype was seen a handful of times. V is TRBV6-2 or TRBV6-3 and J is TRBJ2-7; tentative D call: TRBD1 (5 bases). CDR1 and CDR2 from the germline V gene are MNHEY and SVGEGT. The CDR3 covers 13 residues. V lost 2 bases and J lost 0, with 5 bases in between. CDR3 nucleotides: TGTGCCAGCAGTTACGACAGCTCCTACGAGCAGTACTTC. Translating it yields CASSYDSSYEQYF.

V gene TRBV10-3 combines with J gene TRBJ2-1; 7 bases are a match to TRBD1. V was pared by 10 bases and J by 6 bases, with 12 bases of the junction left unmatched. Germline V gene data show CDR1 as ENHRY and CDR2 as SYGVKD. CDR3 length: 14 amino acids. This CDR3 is CATQDREGGNEQFF. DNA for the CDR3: TGTGCCACCCAAGACAGGGAAGGGGGCAATGAGCAGTTCTTC.